Following are 3 T cell receptor beta chains from one sample sequenced in a study of tumor-infiltrating lymphocytes in primary liver carcinoma. Total RNA amounting to 500 ng was the source from which TCR beta cDNA was made with a constant-region primer. ARM-PCR, slightly modified, supplied the TCR beta libraries through three nested multiplex PCR rounds. PCR rounds one and two used TRBV1-TRBV30 forward primers with a C-beta reverse primer for 10 cycles each. TCRdb redid the calling of the multiplex PCR reads with MiXCR, one entry per CDR3 protein. The data contain approximately 100,000 distinct CDR3 sequences, 55% to 80% of them singletons. Joint extraction of RNA and DNA used roughly 17-32 mg of bulk tissue that was unsorted. Input material: liver tumor tissue from sampling region 2. Subset: tumor region T2, inferior pole. The receptors shown here come from a woman aged 60-70 years with primary liver carcinoma and hepatitis B virus infection.

The gene calls are TRBV10-1 and TRBJ2-2; 8 bases align to TRBD2. The V and J ends lost 2 bases and 8 bases, in that order; junction bases with no gene match: 7. The germline gives CDR1 WNHNN, CDR2 SYGVQD (reference sequence). This CDR3 comprises 15 residues. The CDR3 DNA reads as TGCGCCAGCAGTGAGGCGGGAGGCTCCCTGGGGGAGCTGTTTTTT. Its protein is CASSEAGGSLGELFF.

The chain uses TRBV11-1 and TRBJ1-2; 8 nucleotides line up with TRBD1. Trimming removed 0 bases from V and 4 bases from J; junction bases left unmatched: 4. Germline V lookup: CDR1 SGHAT, CDR2 FQDESV (reference sequence). The CDR3 is made up of 15 amino acids. The CDR3 sequence: CASSLAVGQGYGYTF. CDR3 in DNA: TGTGCCAGCAGCTTAGCGGTCGGACAGGGCTATGGCTACACCTTC.

About this clonotype itself: The junction departs from the called germline gene at one end, perhaps through a read error. The chain carries TRBV7-9 and TRBJ2-1, with TRBD2 identical over 9 bases. The CDR3 runs to 16 residues. Germline-derived CDR1 and CDR2 are SEHNR and FQNEAQ (reference sequence). The CDR3, as DNA: TGTGCCAGTAGCTCCCGATCTAGCGGGACCTACAGTGAGCAGTTCTTC. Translation gives CASSSRSSGTYSEQFF.